The present TCR beta chain was sequenced within a study of metastatic and nonmetastatic thyroid tumors. About the study: From malignant and benign thyroid patients, repertoires in blood and in tumor or nodule tissue were compared. The study's findings and limits: Malignant tumors reportedly showed significantly higher TCR beta diversity than benign nodules in both blood and tumor.

No patient received treatment before thyroid surgery. TCRdb reprocessed the PCR reads via MiXCR. The sample holds approximately 32,000 clones, about 32% seen once. After removal of 0 bases from V and 6 bases from J, the junction contained 6 bases not matched to a gene. CDR1 MGHRA and CDR2 YSYEKL come from the germline V gene. The CDR3 has 16 amino acids. Only a few counts were recorded for this clone. Antigen: not known. The sequence was obtained from a female donor with papillary thyroid cancer or a benign thyroid nodule (not recorded which). Some clones in this sample may be carry-over from other donors' samples. This sequence joins TRBV4-1 and TRBJ2-2, with TRBD1 matching 8 bases. Source material: tumor tissue. The CDR3 reads CASSQDPGGYPGELFF. The CDR3 nucleotides are TGCGCCAGCAGCCAAGATCCAGGGGGCTACCCCGGGGAGCTGTTTTTT.